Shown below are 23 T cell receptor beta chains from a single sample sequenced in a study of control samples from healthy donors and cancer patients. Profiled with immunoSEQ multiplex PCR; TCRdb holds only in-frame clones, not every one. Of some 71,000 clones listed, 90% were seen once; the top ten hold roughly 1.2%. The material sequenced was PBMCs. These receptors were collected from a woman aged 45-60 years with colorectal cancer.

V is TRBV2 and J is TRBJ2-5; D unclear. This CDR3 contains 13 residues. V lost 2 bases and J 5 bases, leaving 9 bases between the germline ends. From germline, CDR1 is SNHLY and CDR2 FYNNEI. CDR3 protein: CASSERGPETQYF. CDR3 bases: TGTGCCAGCAGTGAACGAGGTCCCGAGACCCAGTACTTC.

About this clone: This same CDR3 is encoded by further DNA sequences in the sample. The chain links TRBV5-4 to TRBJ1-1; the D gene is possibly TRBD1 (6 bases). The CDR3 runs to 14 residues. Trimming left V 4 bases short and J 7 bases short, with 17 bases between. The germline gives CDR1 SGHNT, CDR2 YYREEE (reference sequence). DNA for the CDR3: TGTGCCAGCAGCGCTCGAGGGGGGGGGATTGAAGCTTTCTTT. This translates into CASSARGGGIEAFF.

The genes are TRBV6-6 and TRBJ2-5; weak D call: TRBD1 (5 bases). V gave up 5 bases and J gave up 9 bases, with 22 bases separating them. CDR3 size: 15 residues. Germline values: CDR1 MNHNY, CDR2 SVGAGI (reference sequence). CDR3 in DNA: TGTGCCAGCAGTCCGCCACAGGTAGACCGAAGTGCCCAGTACTTC. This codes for CASSPPQVDRSAQYF.

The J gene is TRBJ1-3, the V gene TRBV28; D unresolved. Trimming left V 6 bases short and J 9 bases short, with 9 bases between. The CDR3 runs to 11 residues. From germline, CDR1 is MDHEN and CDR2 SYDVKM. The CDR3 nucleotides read TGTGCCAGCAGCCTCGGGAGCACCATATATTTT. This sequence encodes CASSLGSTIYF.

CDR3 protein: CASSQDTPGTDTQYF. The CDR3 DNA reads as TGCGCCAGCAGCCAGGACACTCCGGGCACAGATACGCAGTATTTT. The chain links TRBV5-1 to TRBJ2-3, with TRBD1 as a possible D gene (5 bases). The CDR3 runs to 15 residues. Per the germline V gene, CDR1 is SGHRS and CDR2 is YFSETQ. V was pared by 4 bases and J by 1 base, with 13 bases between.

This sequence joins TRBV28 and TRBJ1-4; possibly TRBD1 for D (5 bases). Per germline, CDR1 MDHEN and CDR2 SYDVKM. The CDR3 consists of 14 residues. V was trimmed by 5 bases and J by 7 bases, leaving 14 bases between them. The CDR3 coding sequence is TGTGCCAGCAGTCCCCCTCAGGGACGTGAAAAACTGTTTTTT. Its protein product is CASSPPQGREKLFF.

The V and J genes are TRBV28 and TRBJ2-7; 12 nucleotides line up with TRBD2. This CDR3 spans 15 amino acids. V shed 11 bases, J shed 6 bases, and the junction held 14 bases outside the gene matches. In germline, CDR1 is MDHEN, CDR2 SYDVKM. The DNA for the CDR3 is TGTGCCGCAGAGACTAGCGGGAGAACGAGAGGCGAGCAGTACTTC. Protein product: CAAETSGRTRGEQYF. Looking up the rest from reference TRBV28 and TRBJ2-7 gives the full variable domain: DVKVTQSSRYLVKRTGEKVFLECVQDMDHENMFWYRQDPGLGLRLIYFSYDVKMKEKGDIPEGYSVSREKKERFSLILESASTNQTSMYLCAAETSGRTRGEQYFGPGTRLTVT.

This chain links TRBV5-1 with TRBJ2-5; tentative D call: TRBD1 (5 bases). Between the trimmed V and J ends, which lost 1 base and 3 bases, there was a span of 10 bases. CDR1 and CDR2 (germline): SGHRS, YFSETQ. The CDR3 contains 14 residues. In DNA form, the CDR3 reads TGCGCCAGCAGCTTGAAACTACAGGAAGAGACCCAGTACTTC. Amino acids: CASSLKLQEETQYF.

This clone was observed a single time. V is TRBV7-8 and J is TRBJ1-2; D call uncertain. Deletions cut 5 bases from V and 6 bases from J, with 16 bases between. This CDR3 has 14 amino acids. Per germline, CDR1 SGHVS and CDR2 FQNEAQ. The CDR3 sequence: CASSRRTSQNGYTF. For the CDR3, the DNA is TGTGCCAGCAGCAGACGGACGTCGCAAAATGGCTACACCTTC.

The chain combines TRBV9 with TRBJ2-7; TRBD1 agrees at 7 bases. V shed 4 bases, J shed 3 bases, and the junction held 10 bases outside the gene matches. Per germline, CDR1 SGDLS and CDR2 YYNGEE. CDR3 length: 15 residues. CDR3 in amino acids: CASSSQTGQDYEQYF. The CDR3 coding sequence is TGTGCCAGCAGCTCCCAGACAGGGCAGGACTACGAGCAGTACTTC. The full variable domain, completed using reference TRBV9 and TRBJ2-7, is DSGVTQTPKHLITATGQRVTLRCSPRSGDLSVYWYQQSLDQGLQFLIQYYNGEERAKGNILERFSAQQFPDLHSELNLSSLELGDSALYFCASSSQTGQDYEQYFGPGTRLTVT.

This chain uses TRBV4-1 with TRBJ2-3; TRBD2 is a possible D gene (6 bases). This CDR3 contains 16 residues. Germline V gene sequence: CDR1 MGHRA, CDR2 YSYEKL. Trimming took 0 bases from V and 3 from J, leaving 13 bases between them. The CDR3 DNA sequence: TGCGCCAGCAGCCAAGATCCCCGGGAGTGGACAGATACGCAGTATTTT. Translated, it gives CASSQDPREWTDTQYF.

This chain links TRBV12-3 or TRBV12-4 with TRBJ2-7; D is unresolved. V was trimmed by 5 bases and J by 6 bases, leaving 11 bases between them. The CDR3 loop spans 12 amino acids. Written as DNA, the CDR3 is TGTGCCAGCAGTCGCGGACGCGGCGAGCAGTACTTC. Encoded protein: CASSRGRGEQYF.

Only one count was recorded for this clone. This chain's CDR3 is CASSTRRQDFTDTQYF. The CDR3 nucleotides read TGTGCCAGTAGTACCCGGAGACAGGACTTCACAGATACGCAGTATTTT. The chain recombines TRBV19 with TRBJ2-3; weak D call: TRBD1 (6 bases). The CDR3 length is 16 residues. V was cut by 4 bases and J by 2 bases, with 16 bases left in between. Germline V gene lookup returns CDR1 LNHDA and CDR2 SQIVND (reference sequence).

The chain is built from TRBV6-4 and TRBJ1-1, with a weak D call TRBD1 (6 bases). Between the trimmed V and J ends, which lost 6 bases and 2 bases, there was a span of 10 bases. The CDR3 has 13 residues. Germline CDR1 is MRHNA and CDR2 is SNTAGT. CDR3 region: CASRRTANTEAFF. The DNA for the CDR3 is TGTGCCAGCAGACGGACAGCCAACACTGAAGCTTTCTTT.

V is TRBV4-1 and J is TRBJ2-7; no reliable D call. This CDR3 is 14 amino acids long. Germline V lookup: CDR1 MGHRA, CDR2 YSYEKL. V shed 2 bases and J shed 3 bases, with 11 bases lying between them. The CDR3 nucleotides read TGCGCCAGCAGCCAATATAGCCCAAACTACGAGCAGTACTTC. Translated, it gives CASSQYSPNYEQYF.

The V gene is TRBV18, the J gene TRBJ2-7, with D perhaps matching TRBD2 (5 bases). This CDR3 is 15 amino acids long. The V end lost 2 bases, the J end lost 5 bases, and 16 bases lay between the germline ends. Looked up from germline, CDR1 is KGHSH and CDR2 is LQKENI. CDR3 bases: TGTGCCAGCTCACCATCTTACGGGGATGGGCACGAGCAGTACTTC. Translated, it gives CASSPSYGDGHEQYF.

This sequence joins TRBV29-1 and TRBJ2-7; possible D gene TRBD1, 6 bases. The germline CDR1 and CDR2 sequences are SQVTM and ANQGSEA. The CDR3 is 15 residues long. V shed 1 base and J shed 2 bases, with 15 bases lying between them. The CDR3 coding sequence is TGCAGCGTTGAAGTAGGGTTCAGGGGTGCCTACGAGCAGTACTTC. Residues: CSVEVGFRGAYEQYF.

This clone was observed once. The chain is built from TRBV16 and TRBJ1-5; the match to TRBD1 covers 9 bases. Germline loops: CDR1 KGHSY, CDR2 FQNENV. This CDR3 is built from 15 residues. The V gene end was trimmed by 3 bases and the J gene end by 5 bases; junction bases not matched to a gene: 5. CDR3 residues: CASSQLGQGHQPQHF. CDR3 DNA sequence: TGTGCCAGCAGCCAGTTAGGACAGGGGCATCAGCCCCAGCATTTT.

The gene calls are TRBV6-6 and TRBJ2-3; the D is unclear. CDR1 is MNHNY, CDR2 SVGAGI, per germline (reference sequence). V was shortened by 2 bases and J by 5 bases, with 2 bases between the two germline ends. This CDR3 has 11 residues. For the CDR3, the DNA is TGTGCCAGCAGTTACCTAGATACGCAGTATTTT. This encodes CASSYLDTQYF.

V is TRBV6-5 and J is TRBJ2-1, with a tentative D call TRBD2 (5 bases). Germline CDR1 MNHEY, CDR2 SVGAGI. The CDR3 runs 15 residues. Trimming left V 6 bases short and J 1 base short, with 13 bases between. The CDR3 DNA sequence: TGTGCCAGCAGCTCAATTCCGGGATCCTACAATGAGCAGTTCTTC. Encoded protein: CASSSIPGSYNEQFF.

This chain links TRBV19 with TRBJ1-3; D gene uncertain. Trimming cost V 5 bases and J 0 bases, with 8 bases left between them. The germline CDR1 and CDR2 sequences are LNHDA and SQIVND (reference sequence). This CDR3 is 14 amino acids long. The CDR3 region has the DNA TGTGCCAGTAGTTCATCAAGCTCTGGAAACACCATATATTTT. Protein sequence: CASSSSSSGNTIYF.

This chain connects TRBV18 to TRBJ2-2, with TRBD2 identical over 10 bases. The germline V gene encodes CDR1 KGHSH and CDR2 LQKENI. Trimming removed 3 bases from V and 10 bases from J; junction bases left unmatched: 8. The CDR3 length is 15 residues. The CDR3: CASSPSGGAELELFF. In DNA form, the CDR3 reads TGTGCCAGCTCACCCAGCGGGGGGGCCGAATTGGAGCTGTTTTTT.

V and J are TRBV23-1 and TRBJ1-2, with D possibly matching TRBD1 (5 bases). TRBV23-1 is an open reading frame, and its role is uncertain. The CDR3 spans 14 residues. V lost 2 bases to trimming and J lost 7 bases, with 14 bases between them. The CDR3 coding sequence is TGCGCCAGCAGTCAAGTTGCCAGGGAGGCTGGCTACACCTTC. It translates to CASSQVAREAGYTF.